This TCR beta chain derives from a study of T cells expressing NK-cell markers. As for the study in general: Beta-chain profiling covered CD3+CD56+NKG2C+, CD3+CD56+NKG2C- and CD3+CD56-NKG2C+ sorted subsets. Points from the study as a whole: Top CD8+ clonotypes included the dominant CD3+CD56+NKG2C+ clonotypes in five to seven donors.

The CDR3 has 12 residues. CDR1 ENHRY and CDR2 SYGVKD come from the germline V gene. In generating TCR beta cDNA, 5'RACE template switching with UMIs was used. Using the 5' RACE reads, TCRdb records one entry per CDR3 protein without DNA. The specimen's table records fewer than 550,000 distinct CDR3 sequences. On this clonotype itself: Its antigen is still unknown.

This TCR was sampled from a woman between 50 and 59 years old in good health. V usage is TRBV10-3 and J usage is TRBJ2-2. Sequencing used blood T cells: a sorted CD56 or NKG2C T cell subset, CD4+ or CD8+ T cells, or bulk PBMC T cells (not recorded which). CDR3 sequence: CAIRDYAGELFF.